The present TCR beta chain was sequenced within a study of blood T cells in healthy people across ages. Study-wide background: About one barcoded beta molecule per two T cells was captured by template switching. Study-level findings and limits: The fall in TCR beta diversity per million T cells was roughly linear with age.

Donors each provided around 9 milliliters of peripheral blood. Researchers isolated at least 7 million PBMCs per sample. This clonotype occurred many times. No antigen is known for it. PCR was performed a second time for 7 to 11 cycles using a sample-barcoded 5' primer and a J-beta primer mix. From the 5' RACE reads, TCRdb called clonotypes with MiXCR, one entry per CDR3 protein. The sample lists 850,000 or so distinct CDR3 sequences; around 26% were seen once. Germline V gene data show CDR1 as ENHRY and CDR2 as SYGVKD. Trimming at V came to 7 bases and at J to 1 base, leaving 2 bases not matched to a gene. CDR3 length: 13 amino acids.

The TCR sequence derives from a woman older than 75 in good health. The rearrangement uses TRBV10-3 and TRBJ2-5; 8 bases are shared with TRBD1. The sequenced sample was blood. The CDR3 DNA reads TGTGCCATCAAGGGACAGGCCCAAGAGACCCAGTACTTC. It yields the protein CAIKGQAQETQYF.